The 16 T cell receptor beta chains listed next were all sequenced from one sample in a study of CD8+CD57+ T cells in acquired aplastic anemia. The study profiled TCR beta VDJ and CDR3 using genomic DNA as template. Each CDR3 protein is one row after TCRdb ran MiXCR on the reads. The repertoire includes around 190,000 distinct CDR3 sequences, around 63% of them detected once, and 29% sits in the top ten. The sequenced sample was sorted CD4+, CD8+, or CD8+CD57+ T cells (not recorded which) from PBMCs. The origin of the receptors is a human donor in good health.

The table lists this clonotype with many counts. The rearrangement uses TRBV6-5 and TRBJ1-1, with a tentative D call TRBD1 (6 bases). Germline V gives CDR1 MNHEY, CDR2 SVGAGI. The CDR3 runs 12 residues. The germline V and J ends were trimmed by 7 bases and 6 bases, with 12 bases remaining between them. DNA for the CDR3: TGTGCCAGCAAAACAGGGTACGCTGAAGCTTTCTTT. Protein: CASKTGYAEAFF.

The rearrangement uses TRBV7-3 and TRBJ1-6; D unresolved. CDR3 length: 14 amino acids. CDR1 and CDR2 (germline): SGHTA, FQGTGA. V was shortened by 3 bases and J by 0 bases, with 3 bases between the two germline ends. Here the CDR3 reads CASSFSSYNSPLHF. In DNA form, the CDR3 reads TGTGCCAGCAGCTTTTCCTCCTATAATTCACCCCTCCACTTT.

CDR3 nucleotide sequence: TGTGCCATCAGGACAGGGACTAGCTCCTACAATGAGCAGTTCTTC. Translated, it gives CAIRTGTSSYNEQFF. The rearrangement uses TRBV10-3 and TRBJ2-1, with a tentative D call TRBD2 (8 bases). The length of the CDR3 is 15 residues. CDR1 is ENHRY, CDR2 SYGVKD, per germline. Trimming cost V 6 bases and J 0 bases, with 12 bases left between them.

On this clonotype itself: An end of the junction does not agree with germline; a read error may underlie this. This chain connects TRBV7-9 to TRBJ2-7; D is perhaps TRBD2 (6 bases). The CDR3 consists of 16 residues. The V gene's germline CDR1 is SEHNR and CDR2 FQNEAQ (reference sequence). CDR3 sequence (DNA): TGTGCCAGCAGCTTAGCCCCCTGGCGGGACTCCTGCGAGCAGTACTTC. Amino acid sequence: CASSLAPWRDSCEQYF.

Details on this clonotype: At one boundary the junction diverges from the germline segment, which might be a read error. The CDR3 region is CACSLGQEYGYTF. The CDR3 region has the DNA TGTGCCTGCAGCCTGGGACAGGAGTATGGCTACACCTTC. The chain joins TRBV7-3 to TRBJ1-2; TRBD1 agrees at 8 bases. The CDR3 has 13 residues. CDR1 is SGHTA, CDR2 FQGTGA, per germline.

The chain couples TRBV30 to TRBJ2-7; D perhaps matches TRBD2 (6 bases). Germline CDR1 and CDR2: GTSNPN and SVGIG (reference sequence). This CDR3 has 13 residues. V was pared by 0 bases and J by 7 bases, with 13 bases between. CDR3 sequence: CAWSVTRDPEQYF. DNA of the CDR3: TGTGCCTGGAGTGTAACGCGGGATCCAGAGCAGTACTTC. The full variable domain, rest sourced from reference TRBV30 and TRBJ2-7, is SQTIHQWPATLVQPVGSPLSLECTVEGTSNPNLYWYRQAAGRGLQLLFYSVGIGQISSEVPQNLSASRPQDRQFILSSKKLLLSDSGFYLCAWSVTRDPEQYFGPGTRLTVT.

At least ten counts were recorded for this clonotype. This chain connects TRBV4-1 to TRBJ2-6, with 7 nucleotides matching TRBD1. V lost 0 bases, J lost 0 bases, and 2 bases stayed unmatched. The CDR3 contains 17 residues. Germline CDR1 is MGHRA and CDR2 is YSYEKL. This chain's CDR3 is CASSQDPGGSGANVLTF. The CDR3 coding sequence is TGCGCCAGCAGCCAAGATCCAGGGGGCTCTGGGGCCAACGTCCTGACTTTC.

V and J are TRBV7-9 and TRBJ2-5; TRBD2 matches at 10 bases. Unmatched junction bases numbered 3, after V lost 2 bases and J lost 3 bases. The CDR3 runs to 15 residues. Germline CDR1 and CDR2: SEHNR and FQNEAQ (reference sequence). The CDR3 DNA follows: TGTGCCAGCAGCTTAATCCTAGCGGGAGAAGAGACCCAGTACTTC. As protein: CASSLILAGEETQYF.

V is TRBV15 and J is TRBJ2-2, with a weak D call TRBD2 (6 bases). From germline, CDR1 is LNHNV and CDR2 YYDKDF (reference sequence). Trimming shortened V by 1 base and J by 1 base, and 7 bases separated the two germline ends. The CDR3 totals 15 residues. CDR3 coding DNA: TGTGCCACCAGCAGAGGGGGGGTGAACACCGGGGAGCTGTTTTTT. Amino acid sequence: CATSRGGVNTGELFF.

The table lists this clonotype with a few counts. The V and J genes are TRBV29-1 and TRBJ2-1; weak D call: TRBD2 (6 bases). There are 13 residues in the CDR3. V shed 3 bases and J shed 5 bases, with 11 bases lying between them. The germline V gene encodes CDR1 SQVTM and CDR2 ANQGSEA. The CDR3 region is CSVDPSANNEQFF. The CDR3 bases are TGCAGCGTTGACCCTAGCGCCAACAATGAGCAGTTCTTC.

This clonotype was recorded at least ten times. A read error may produce the germline difference seen at one junction end. The V call is TRBV7-9, the J call TRBJ2-5; 8 nucleotides line up with TRBD2. This CDR3 is 15 amino acids long. From germline, CDR1 is SEHNR and CDR2 FQNEAQ (reference sequence). In DNA form, the CDR3 reads TGTGCCAGCAGCTCTACTAGCGGAAGCGAGAAGACCCGGTACTTC. This encodes CASSSTSGSEKTRYF.

This clonotype is a singleton in its sample. V usage is TRBV4-1 and J usage is TRBJ2-1, with TRBD2 matching over 9 bases. This CDR3 has 20 residues. Germline loops: CDR1 MGHRA, CDR2 YSYEKL. V was clipped by 1 base and J by 2 bases; unmatched bases: 15. Here the CDR3 reads CASSQVPTPIAGATYNEQFF. The CDR3 DNA sequence: TGCGCCAGCAGCCAAGTCCCCACCCCCATAGCGGGGGCGACCTACAATGAGCAGTTCTTC.

The chain couples TRBV7-9 to TRBJ2-1; no definite D call. From germline, CDR1 is SEHNR and CDR2 FQNEAQ (reference sequence). The CDR3 sequence is 15 residues long. Trimming left V 1 base short and J 3 bases short, with 10 bases between. The CDR3 coding sequence is TGTGCCAGCAGCTTAGGAGGAAGTAACTACAATGAGCAGTTCTTC. It specifies CASSLGGSNYNEQFF.

This clonotype has ten or more counts. The V gene is TRBV6-5, the J gene TRBJ2-5; no firm D call. CDR3 length: 13 residues. Looked up from germline, CDR1 is MNHEY and CDR2 is SVGAGI. Trimming removed 2 bases at V and 4 bases at J, with 8 bases between. The CDR3 is CASSYPGGETQYF. The CDR3 DNA reads as TGTGCCAGCAGTTACCCCGGTGGAGAGACCCAGTACTTC.

The chain uses TRBV9 and TRBJ2-2; 7 bases map to TRBD1. V dropped 5 bases and J dropped 9; count of bases not matched to a gene: 13. CDR3 length: 15 residues. The germline gives CDR1 SGDLS, CDR2 YYNGEE. For the CDR3, the DNA is TGTGCCAGCAGTTACCCCTCGACAGGGTTCAGGGAGCTGTTTTTT. Its protein is CASSYPSTGFRELFF.

This clonotype has at least ten counts. V gene TRBV12-3 or TRBV12-4 combines with J gene TRBJ1-3; the D is unclear. CDR3 length: 13 residues. Trimming removed 7 bases at V and 1 base at J, with 8 bases between. In DNA, the CDR3 is TGTGCCAGCACCGGGGAGTCTGGAAACACCATATATTTT. It translates to CASTGESGNTIYF.